The next 5 T cell receptor beta chains were all read from a single sample in a study of beta chain features in type 1 diabetes. Expressed TCRB transcripts were sequenced because the entire RNA isolate underwent reverse transcription. TCRdb's table, derived via immunoSEQ multiplex PCR, lists solely in-frame clones and lacks some. There are nearly 700,000 clones in the sample; under 15% occur only once, and approximately 0.022% lies in the top ten. General study findings and limits: All four CD4+ subsets of Type 1 diabetes patients contained TCRB CDR3s that were moderately but significantly shorter.

Their recognized antigens are unknown. The specimen was naive CD4+ T cells from blood. These receptors were taken from a man between 18 and 29 years old with type 1 diabetes.

The V gene is TRBV7-8, the J gene TRBJ1-2; 8 bases map to TRBD1. V was clipped by 8 bases and J by 8 bases; unmatched bases: 13. This CDR3 comprises 14 residues. The germline CDR1 and CDR2 sequences are SGHVS and FQNEAQ. The CDR3 here is CASYNGQGAWGYTF. CDR3 coding DNA: TGTGCCAGCTATAACGGGCAGGGGGCGTGGGGCTACACCTTC.

The rearrangement links TRBV30 to TRBJ2-7; TRBD1 might be the D (6 bases). Germline CDR1 is GTSNPN and CDR2 is SVGIG (reference sequence). V was shortened by 4 bases and J by 2 bases, with 18 bases between the two germline ends. The CDR3 is made up of 15 amino acids. This CDR3 is CAWIRVGDITYEQYF. CDR3 DNA sequence: TGTGCCTGGATCCGCGTGGGGGACATCACCTACGAGCAGTACTTC.

This clone was counted only a few times. The chain employs TRBV29-1 and TRBJ2-3; D gene uncertain. The CDR3 runs 13 residues. Per germline, CDR1 SQVTM and CDR2 ANQGSEA. V was trimmed by 0 bases and J by 2 bases, leaving 6 bases between them. The CDR3 loop reads CSVEDKATDTQYF. The CDR3 DNA reads as TGCAGCGTTGAAGATAAGGCCACAGATACGCAGTATTTT.

This clone came up a few times. This sequence joins TRBV14 and TRBJ1-5; 7 nucleotides line up with TRBD1. CDR1 is SGHDN, CDR2 FVKESK, per germline. The CDR3 spans 15 residues. Germline trimming cut 4 bases from V and 0 bases from J; bases unmatched to any gene: 3. CDR3 amino acids: CASSRDRASNQPQHF. The CDR3 bases are TGTGCCAGCAGCCGGGACAGAGCTAGCAATCAGCCCCAGCATTTT.

This clone has just a few counts. The chain links TRBV28 to TRBJ1-2, with 10 bases matching TRBD1. Germline CDR1 is MDHEN and CDR2 is SYDVKM. The CDR3 has 14 residues. V lost 6 bases and J lost 6; bases outside the gene matches: 7. Written as DNA, the CDR3 is TGTGCCAGCAGAACCGGGACAGGGGAAAATGGCTACACCTTC. Translation: CASRTGTGENGYTF.